This TCR beta chain was obtained from a study of CD8 T cells in ankylosing spondylitis. Each CDR3 protein is one row after TCRdb ran MiXCR on the 5' RACE reads. The top ten clones hold 0.5% to 0.65% of a sample with about 260,000 distinct CDR3 sequences, 24% of them seen once. Trimming removed 2 bases at V and 4 bases at J, with 6 bases between. Germline CDR1 MNHEY, CDR2 SVGAGI. CDR3 size: 13 residues. Overall study results and limits: Previous work reported some of these motif variants in the synovial fluid and blood of reactive arthritis.

This clonotype was recorded at least ten times. Its target is not known. The V call is TRBV6-5, the J call TRBJ2-1; D not certain. The clonotype comes from a male donor with ankylosing spondylitis or in good health (not recorded which). Material for sequencing was blood, either unsorted or a sorted T cell fraction (not recorded which). As DNA, the CDR3 is TGTGCCAGCAGTTACACCTCGTACAATGAGCAGTTCTTC. The encoded protein is CASSYTSYNEQFF.